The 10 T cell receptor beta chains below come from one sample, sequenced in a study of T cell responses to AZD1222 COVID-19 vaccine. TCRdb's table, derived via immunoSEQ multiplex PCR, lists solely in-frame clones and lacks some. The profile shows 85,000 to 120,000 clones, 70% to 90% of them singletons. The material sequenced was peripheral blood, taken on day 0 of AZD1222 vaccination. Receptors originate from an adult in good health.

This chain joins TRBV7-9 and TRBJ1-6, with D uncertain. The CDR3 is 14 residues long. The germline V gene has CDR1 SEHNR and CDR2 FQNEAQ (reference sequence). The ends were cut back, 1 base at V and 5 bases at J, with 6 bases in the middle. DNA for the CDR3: TGTGCCAGCAGCTTAGGTCAGAATAATTCACCCCTCCACTTT. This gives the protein CASSLGQNNSPLHF. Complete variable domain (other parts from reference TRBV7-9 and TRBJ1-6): DTGVSQNPRHKITKRGQNVTFRCDPISEHNRLYWYRQTLGQGPEFLTYFQNEAQLEKSRLLSDRFSAERPKGSFSTLEIQRTEQGDSAMYLCASSLGQNNSPLHFGNGTRLTVT.

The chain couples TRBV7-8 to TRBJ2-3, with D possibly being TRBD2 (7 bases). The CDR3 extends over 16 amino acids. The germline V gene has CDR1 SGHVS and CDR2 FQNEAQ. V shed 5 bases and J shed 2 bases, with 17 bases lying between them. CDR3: CASSPHAGATTDTQYF. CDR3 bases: TGTGCCAGCAGCCCCCACGCGGGGGCGACCACAGATACGCAGTATTTT. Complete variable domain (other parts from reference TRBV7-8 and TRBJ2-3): GAGVSQSPRYKVAKRGQDVALRCDPISGHVSLFWYQQALGQGPEFLTYFQNEAQLDKSGLPSDRFFAERPEGSVSTLKIQRTQQEDSAVYLCASSPHAGATTDTQYFGPGTRLTVL.

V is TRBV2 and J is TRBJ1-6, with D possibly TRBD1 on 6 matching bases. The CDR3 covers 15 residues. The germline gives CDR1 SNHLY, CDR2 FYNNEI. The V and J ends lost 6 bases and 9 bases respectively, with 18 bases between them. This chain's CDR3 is CASRRQAGWGSPLHF. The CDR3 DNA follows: TGTGCCAGCAGAAGACAGGCGGGATGGGGTTCACCCCTCCACTTT.

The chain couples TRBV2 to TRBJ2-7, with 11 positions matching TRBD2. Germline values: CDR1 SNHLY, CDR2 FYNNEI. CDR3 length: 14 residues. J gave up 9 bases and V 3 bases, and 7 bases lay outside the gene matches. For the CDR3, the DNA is TGTGCCAGCAGTGACTTGACTAGCGGGGCATTGCAGTACTTC. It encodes CASSDLTSGALQYF. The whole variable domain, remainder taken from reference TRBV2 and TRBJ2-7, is EPEVTQTPSHQVTQMGQEVILRCVPISNHLYFYWYRQILGQKVEFLVSFYNNEISEKSEIFDDQFSVERPDGSNFTLKIRSTKLEDSAMYFCASSDLTSGALQYFGPGTRLTVT.

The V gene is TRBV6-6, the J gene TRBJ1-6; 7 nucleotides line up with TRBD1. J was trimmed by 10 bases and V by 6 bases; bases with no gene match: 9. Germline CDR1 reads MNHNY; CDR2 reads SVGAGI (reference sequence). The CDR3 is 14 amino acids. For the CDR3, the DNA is TGTGCCAGCAGCCGACAGGGATCAGGGTCACCCCTCCACTTT. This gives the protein CASSRQGSGSPLHF.

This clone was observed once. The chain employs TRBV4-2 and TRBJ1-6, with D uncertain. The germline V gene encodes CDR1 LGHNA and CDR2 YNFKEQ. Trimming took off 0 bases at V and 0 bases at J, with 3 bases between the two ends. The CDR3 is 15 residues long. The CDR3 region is CASSQESSYNSPLHF. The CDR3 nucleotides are TGTGCCAGCAGCCAAGAGAGCTCCTATAATTCACCCCTCCACTTT.

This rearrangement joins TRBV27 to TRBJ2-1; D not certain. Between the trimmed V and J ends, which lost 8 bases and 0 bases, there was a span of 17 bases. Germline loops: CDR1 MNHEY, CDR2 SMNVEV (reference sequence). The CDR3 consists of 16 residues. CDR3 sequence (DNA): TGTGCCAGCTTACCCAGATGGGATAGCTCCTACAATGAGCAGTTCTTC. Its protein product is CASLPRWDSSYNEQFF.

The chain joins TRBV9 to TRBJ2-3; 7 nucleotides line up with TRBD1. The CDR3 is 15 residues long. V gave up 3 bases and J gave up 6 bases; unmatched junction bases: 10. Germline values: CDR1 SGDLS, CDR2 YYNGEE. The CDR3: CASSAGQARGDTQYF. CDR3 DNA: TGTGCCAGCAGCGCAGGACAGGCGAGGGGGGATACGCAGTATTTT.

CDR3: CASSHQGGEAFF. CDR3 nucleotides: TGTGCCAGCAGCCATCAGGGAGGGGAGGCTTTCTTT. This chain connects TRBV11-2 to TRBJ1-1, with D tentatively TRBD1 (5 bases). The CDR3 consists of 12 residues. Germline V gives CDR1 SGHAT, CDR2 FQNNGV. The V gene lost 5 bases and the J gene lost 11 bases, with 15 bases spanning the gap. The full variable domain, with the rest looked up from reference TRBV11-2 and TRBJ1-1, is EAGVAQSPRYKIIEKRQSVAFWCNPISGHATLYWYQQILGQGPKLLIQFQNNGVVDDSQLPKDRFSAERLKGVDSTLKIQPAKLEDSAVYLCASSHQGGEAFFGQGTRLTVV.

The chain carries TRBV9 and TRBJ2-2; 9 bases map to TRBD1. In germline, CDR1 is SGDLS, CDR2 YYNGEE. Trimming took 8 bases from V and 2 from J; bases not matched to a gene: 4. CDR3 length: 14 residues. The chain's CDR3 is CASGQGINTGELFF. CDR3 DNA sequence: TGTGCCAGTGGACAGGGGATCAACACCGGGGAGCTGTTTTTT.